Detailed here is one T cell receptor beta chain. Authors' data handling: From reference gene primer amplification, estimates of nucleated cell counts were derived. TCRdb's table, derived via immunoSEQ multiplex PCR, lists solely in-frame clones and lacks some. D and trimming were read from the DNA, whereas the V and J calls and clone size are those reported in that table. Of about 480,000 clones listed, 85% to 90% are singletons. Seattle's enrolled individuals joined amid active infection and were then monitored longitudinally. This entry belongs to a study of blood T cell repertoires in COVID-19. Study in general: Collection of acute and convalescent COVID-19 samples took place in the United States, Italy and Spain. PBMCs, B-cell-depleted T cells, or T cells provided the cDNA or gDNA that made up the material.

Germline CDR1 is SGHVS and CDR2 is FNYEAQ. Trimming removed 0 bases from V and 3 bases from J, with 15 bases in between. This CDR3 is 17 amino acids long. This sequence originates from a man aged 18 to 30 with COVID-19, enrolled during active disease. The gene calls are TRBV7-6 and TRBJ1-3, with D possibly TRBD1 on 5 matching bases. The material sequenced was peripheral blood. CDR3 coding DNA: TGTGCCAGCAGCTTAGCCGGGGATACGGGACTTGGAAACACCATATATTTT. This translates into CASSLAGDTGLGNTIYF.